One and the same sample provided the 17 T cell receptor beta chains below, sequenced in a study of early T cells in non-severe SARS-CoV-2 infection. TCRdb processed the 5' RACE reads anew with MiXCR; each CDR3 protein has one entry. Found here are about 110,000 distinct CDR3 sequences, around an eighth of them singletons; the top ten hold less than 4.5%. Here the sequenced sample was whole blood, taken at baseline. The receptors come from an adult who was a healthcare worker with PCR-confirmed SARS-CoV-2 infection or an uninfected control (not recorded which).

The chain couples TRBV28 to TRBJ1-5; maybe TRBD1 (6 bases). Looked up from germline, CDR1 is MDHEN and CDR2 is SYDVKM. V lost 8 bases and J 3 bases, leaving 20 bases between the germline ends. This CDR3 is 16 amino acids long. In nucleotides, the CDR3 is TGTGCCAGCTTCGCCTTTTCGACAGGACCCAATCAGCCCCAGCATTTT. Encoded protein: CASFAFSTGPNQPQHF.

The chain combines TRBV7-2 with TRBJ2-5; maybe TRBD2 (5 bases). CDR3 size: 14 residues. CDR1 and CDR2 (germline): SGHTA, FQGNSA. V was clipped by 4 bases and J by 5 bases, with 14 bases between them. CDR3 sequence (DNA): TGTGCCAGCAGCTGGACTCGGCTCATGGAGACCCAGTACTTC. This gives the protein CASSWTRLMETQYF.

This clonotype turned up a few times. The gene calls are TRBV6-5 and TRBJ1-2; D might be TRBD1 (5 bases). Trimming stripped 6 bases from V and 5 bases from J, with 10 bases between. The CDR3 length is 12 residues. Germline-derived CDR1 and CDR2 are MNHEY and SVGAGI. The CDR3 is CASSWGGYGYTF. The CDR3 nucleotides are TGTGCCAGCAGCTGGGGCGGATATGGCTACACCTTC.

CDR3 region: CASRGLIGTGGADTEAFF. DNA for the CDR3: TGTGCCAGCAGGGGTTTGATCGGAACAGGGGGCGCGGACACTGAAGCTTTCTTT. The V gene is TRBV9, the J gene TRBJ1-1, with TRBD1 identical over 9 bases. CDR3 length: 18 residues. The V gene end was trimmed by 5 bases and the J gene end by 3 bases; junction bases not matched to a gene: 17. Germline CDR1 and CDR2: SGDLS and YYNGEE.

This chain joins TRBV27 and TRBJ1-6; 11 positions match TRBD1. The CDR3 totals 16 residues. With 4 bases clipped from V and 6 bases from J, the junction kept 5 bases outside the gene matches. The germline V gene has CDR1 MNHEY and CDR2 SMNVEV (reference sequence). The CDR3 DNA is TGTGCCAGCAGTTCACCCGGGACAGGGGGTAATTCACCCCTCCACTTT. It specifies CASSSPGTGGNSPLHF.

The chain carries TRBV6-5 and TRBJ2-7, with D possibly being TRBD2 (6 bases). The germline V gene encodes CDR1 MNHEY and CDR2 SVGAGI. CDR3 length: 15 residues. V was shortened by 4 bases and J by 5 bases, with 18 bases between the two germline ends. The CDR3 here is CASSLTGVVLDEQYF. DNA of the CDR3: TGTGCCAGCAGTTTAACGGGGGTCGTTCTAGACGAGCAGTACTTC.

This clonotype was observed a handful of times. The DNA of the CDR3 is TGTGCCAGCAGCCCGACAGGTCCGGGGACTGAAGCTTTCTTT. It encodes CASSPTGPGTEAFF. The V call is TRBV3-1, the J call TRBJ1-1; maybe TRBD1 (6 bases). Germline loops: CDR1 LGHDT, CDR2 YNNKEL (reference sequence). Trimming stripped 4 bases from V and 5 bases from J, with 14 bases between. CDR3 length: 14 amino acids. Variable domain in full (rest from reference TRBV3-1 and TRBJ1-1): DTAVSQTPKYLVTQMGNDKSIKCEQNLGHDTMYWYKQDSKKFLKIMFSYNNKELIINETVPNRFSPKSPDKAHLNLHINSLELGDSAVYFCASSPTGPGTEAFFGQGTRLTVV.

The chain is built from TRBV29-1 and TRBJ1-1; D unclear. Deletions cut 4 bases from V and 7 bases from J, with 10 bases between. CDR1 and CDR2 from the germline V gene are SQVTM and ANQGSEA. The CDR3 has 11 amino acids. The CDR3 protein is CSVGAHGEAFF. In DNA form, the CDR3 reads TGCAGCGTTGGGGCACACGGTGAAGCTTTCTTT.

The rearrangement joins TRBV2 to TRBJ2-2; perhaps TRBD2 as D (5 bases). Trimming shortened V by 6 bases and J by 2 bases, and 13 bases separated the two germline ends. Germline CDR1 and CDR2: SNHLY and FYNNEI. The CDR3 consists of 15 residues. CDR3 nucleotides: TGTGCCAGCAGAACCGGGGAAACAAACACCGGGGAGCTGTTTTTT. Translation gives CASRTGETNTGELFF.

This clonotype came up a few times. The chain joins TRBV28 to TRBJ2-1, with 10 bases fitting TRBD2. J lost 4 bases, V lost 5 bases, and 5 bases had no gene match. The CDR3 length is 15 residues. Germline lookup yields CDR1 MDHEN and CDR2 SYDVKM. In DNA, the CDR3 is TGTGCCAGCAGTCCCTGGACTAGCGGATACAATGAGCAGTTCTTC. Encoded protein: CASSPWTSGYNEQFF.

The table lists this clonotype with a few counts. The rearrangement joins TRBV12-3 or TRBV12-4 to TRBJ1-6, with 8 bases lining up with TRBD1. This CDR3 is 15 amino acids long. V lost 5 bases, J lost 7 bases, and 7 bases stayed unmatched. The CDR3 region has the DNA TGTGCCAGCAGTGACCCGGACAGGGTGAATTCACCCCTCCACTTT. Protein sequence: CASSDPDRVNSPLHF.

The gene calls are TRBV3-1 and TRBJ1-5, with D unclear. In germline, CDR1 is LGHDT, CDR2 YNNKEL (reference sequence). The CDR3 consists of 12 residues. The germline V and J ends were trimmed by 2 bases and 9 bases, with 8 bases remaining between them. The CDR3 loop is CASSQLSGPQHF. Written as DNA, the CDR3 is TGTGCCAGCAGCCAACTCTCGGGGCCCCAGCATTTT. Combining the CDR3 with reference TRBV3-1 and TRBJ1-5 gives the whole variable domain DTAVSQTPKYLVTQMGNDKSIKCEQNLGHDTMYWYKQDSKKFLKIMFSYNNKELIINETVPNRFSPKSPDKAHLNLHINSLELGDSAVYFCASSQLSGPQHFGDGTRLSIL.

This clonotype showed up just a few times. The rearrangement links TRBV28 to TRBJ2-7; the match to TRBD2 covers 9 bases. V lost 3 bases to trimming and J lost 9 bases; unmatched junction nucleotides: 6. The CDR3 runs to 13 residues. Per germline, CDR1 MDHEN and CDR2 SYDVKM. In DNA, the CDR3 is TGTGCCAGCAGTTTGTTAGCGGGAGACGGGCAGTACTTC. Translation: CASSLLAGDGQYF.

The genes are TRBV2 and TRBJ1-1; D gene ambiguous. V lost 4 bases, J lost 3 bases, and 12 bases lay in between. CDR3 length: 14 residues. The germline CDR1 and CDR2 sequences are SNHLY and FYNNEI. This CDR3 is CASSVPLADTEAFF. The DNA of the CDR3 is TGTGCCAGCAGTGTCCCATTAGCGGACACTGAAGCTTTCTTT.

CDR3 sequence (DNA): TGTGCCAGCAGCTTACTACCACCGGGACAGGGTTACGAGCAGTACTTC. Translating gives CASSLLPPGQGYEQYF. The gene calls are TRBV3-1 and TRBJ2-7; 9 bases are shared with TRBD1. With V trimmed by 5 bases and J by 4 bases, 12 bases remained unmatched. CDR3 size: 16 residues. In germline, CDR1 is LGHDT, CDR2 YNNKEL (reference sequence).

This clonotype has ten or more counts. This rearrangement joins TRBV11-1 to TRBJ1-1; TRBD1 might be the D (5 bases). V dropped 5 bases and J dropped 1 base, with 8 bases sitting between them. Germline-derived CDR1 and CDR2 are SGHAT and FQDESV (reference sequence). CDR3 size: 13 residues. CDR3 residues: CASSDGQNTEAFF. For the CDR3, the DNA is TGTGCCAGCAGCGATGGACAGAACACTGAAGCTTTCTTT.

V is TRBV28 and J is TRBJ1-2, with 7 nucleotides matching TRBD1. There are 16 residues in the CDR3. Germline V lookup: CDR1 MDHEN, CDR2 SYDVKM. J gave up 4 bases and V 3 bases, and 11 bases lay outside the gene matches. The chain's CDR3 is CASSLFVRQGGYGYTF. The DNA for the CDR3 is TGTGCCAGCAGTTTGTTCGTTAGACAGGGAGGCTATGGCTACACCTTC.